This entry concerns a single T cell receptor beta chain. This sample is drawn from a study of blood T cell repertoires in COVID-19. Looking at the study overall: The study drew acute and convalescent COVID-19 samples from the United States, Italy and Spain. PBMCs, B-cell-depleted T cells, or T cells provided the cDNA or gDNA that made up the material.

Authors' methods: For nucleated cells, counts were estimated from reference gene primer amplification. Profiling relied on immunoSEQ multiplex PCR, and the TCRdb table lists in-frame clones only, not all of them. D and trimming come from the DNA, and the V and J calls and clone size come from that table. The sample consists of more than 200,000 clones, about four fifths of them appearing once. The CDR3 covers 15 residues. Germline V CDR1 and CDR2: MNHEY, SVGEGT. Between the trimmed V and J ends, which lost 2 bases and 0 bases, there was a span of 10 bases. V usage is TRBV6-2 or TRBV6-3 and J usage is TRBJ1-2; D is undetermined. This clonotype was obtained from a woman between 40 and 50 years old with active or convalescent COVID-19. Input material: peripheral blood. CDR3 region: CASSYGPNPNYGYTF. CDR3 nucleotide sequence: TGTGCCAGCAGTTACGGGCCGAACCCTAACTATGGCTACACCTTC.